Reported below is one T cell receptor (beta chain). Libraries were prepared by immunoSEQ multiplex PCR; TCRdb keeps only in-frame clonotypes and omits some of them. The table records about 350,000 clones, around 87% of them present only once. This entry is derived from a study of blood T cell repertoires in COVID-19. This CDR3 has 16 residues. After removal of 0 bases from V and 2 bases from J, the junction contained 5 bases not matched to a gene. CDR1 and CDR2 (germline): LGHNA, YNFKEQ. This TCR came from a woman in her twenties or thirties who had recovered from COVID-19. Sequenced material: PBMCs or T cells enriched from blood (not recorded which). This chain uses TRBV4-2 with TRBJ2-7; 9 positions agree with TRBD2. This chain's CDR3 is CASSQETSGLTYEQYF. The CDR3 nucleotides read TGTGCCAGCAGCCAAGAAACTAGCGGGTTAACCTACGAGCAGTACTTC.